This passage covers 16 T cell receptor beta chains from one sample sequenced in a study of blood T cell repertoires in COVID-19. Clones were sequenced by immunoSEQ multiplex PCR, and TCRdb holds only the in-frame ones, with some missing. The top ten clones hold around 8.5% of a sample with approximately 110,000 clones, approximately 88% of them seen once. Sequenced: peripheral blood. The receptors shown here come from a woman in her thirties or forties with acute or convalescent COVID-19.

As DNA, the CDR3 is TGTGCCAGCAGCGGTATTGAGGGGGATGGTTCACCCCTCCACTTT. Its protein is CASSGIEGDGSPLHF. This sequence joins TRBV9 and TRBJ1-6; D possibly corresponds to TRBD1 (6 bases). Trimming stripped 3 bases from V and 9 bases from J, with 16 bases between. This CDR3 has 15 residues. CDR1 is SGDLS, CDR2 YYNGEE, per germline.

The rearrangement uses TRBV18 and TRBJ2-7; 10 bases are a match to TRBD1. Losses at the gene ends were 3 bases for V and 11 bases for J; bases not matched to a gene: 13. The length of the CDR3 is 15 residues. Germline V gene sequence: CDR1 KGHSH, CDR2 LQKENI. The CDR3 sequence: CASSPAGTGAGLEYF. CDR3 DNA sequence: TGTGCCAGCTCACCCGCCGGGACAGGGGCCGGGCTGGAGTACTTC.

A few counts support this clone. The chain employs TRBV4-1 and TRBJ1-3, with TRBD1 matching 10 bases. CDR3 length equals 17 residues. The V gene's germline CDR1 is MGHRA and CDR2 YSYEKL. The junction had 6 bases not matched to a gene; V was cut back by 0 bases and J by 4 bases. DNA of the CDR3: TGCGCCAGCAGCCAAGACCCGGGACAGGGGAACGGAAACACCATATATTTT. It yields the protein CASSQDPGQGNGNTIYF.

The chain has TRBV6-4 and TRBJ2-5, with D possibly matching TRBD1 (6 bases). Germline V gene lookup returns CDR1 MRHNA and CDR2 SNTAGT. This CDR3 contains 16 residues. V was cut by 2 bases and J by 1 base, with 14 bases left in between. The CDR3 protein is CASSDLWTDIQETQYF. The CDR3 bases are TGTGCCAGCAGTGACCTATGGACAGACATCCAAGAGACCCAGTACTTC.

The rearrangement links TRBV3-1 (or the pseudogene TRBV3-2) to TRBJ1-1; TRBD1 agrees at 8 bases. Trimming removed 4 bases from V and 5 bases from J; junction bases left unmatched: 9. The CDR3 length is 15 residues. Germline CDR1 LGHDT, CDR2 YNNKEL (reference sequence). CDR3 nucleotide sequence: TGTGCCAGCAGCCCCTCAGACAGGGGCGGGACTGAAGCTTTCTTT. Translating it yields CASSPSDRGGTEAFF.

The chain combines TRBV7-9 with TRBJ2-4; 8 bases are shared with TRBD1. Germline CDR1 reads SEHNR; CDR2 reads FQNEAQ (reference sequence). The junction had 5 bases not matched to a gene; V was cut back by 4 bases and J by 6 bases. The CDR3 consists of 14 residues. The CDR3, as DNA: TGTGCCAGCAGCTCCCCCGACAGGGGAAACATTCAGTACTTC. Translating gives CASSSPDRGNIQYF.

This chain links TRBV7-2 with TRBJ2-3; D not resolved. CDR1 and CDR2 from the germline V gene are SGHTA and FQGNSA. The CDR3 loop spans 15 amino acids. The V end lost 0 bases, the J end lost 1 base, and 8 bases lay between the germline ends. CDR3 sequence: CASSLADFGTDTQYF. The CDR3 nucleotides are TGTGCCAGCAGCTTAGCCGACTTCGGCACAGATACGCAGTATTTT.

The V gene is TRBV6-2 or TRBV6-3, the J gene TRBJ1-1; 8 positions agree with TRBD1. After removal of 4 bases from V and 3 bases from J, the junction contained 7 bases not matched to a gene. Germline CDR1 MNHEY, CDR2 SVGEGT. There are 15 residues in the CDR3. In DNA form, the CDR3 reads TGTGCCAGCAGTTCGACCAGGGGGCGGGACACTGAAGCTTTCTTT. It yields the protein CASSSTRGRDTEAFF.

This clone was observed once. The chain employs TRBV9 and TRBJ1-6; 10 nucleotides align to TRBD1. V lost 3 bases and J lost 8; bases outside the gene matches: 14. Per germline, CDR1 SGDLS and CDR2 YYNGEE. The CDR3 is made up of 18 amino acids. The CDR3 nucleotides read TGTGCCAGCAGCGCCAGGGACAGGGGCCTCTTCCCGGATTCACCCCTCCACTTT. It codes for CASSARDRGLFPDSPLHF.

This chain connects TRBV5-1 to TRBJ2-3, with 8 bases matching TRBD1. Germline CDR1 is SGHRS and CDR2 is YFSETQ. This CDR3 is 14 amino acids long. Trimming took 4 bases from V and 1 from J; bases not matched to a gene: 2. CDR3 bases: TGCGCCAGCAGCACGACAGGGGGCACAGATACGCAGTATTTT. Its protein is CASSTTGGTDTQYF.

There are a few counts of this clone. The chain employs TRBV19 and TRBJ1-4; TRBD1 is a possible D gene (5 bases). V shed 5 bases and J shed 5 bases, with 15 bases lying between them. Germline-derived CDR1 and CDR2 are LNHDA and SQIVND (reference sequence). This CDR3 has 15 amino acids. The CDR3 spells CASSPRQSINEKLFF. In nucleotides, the CDR3 is TGTGCCAGTAGTCCTCGACAGAGTATAAATGAAAAACTGTTTTTT.

The genes are TRBV7-3 and TRBJ2-3; 7 positions agree with TRBD2. This CDR3 is built from 13 residues. Germline CDR1 is SGHTA and CDR2 is FQGTGA. The junction had 2 bases not matched to a gene; V was cut back by 6 bases and J by 2 bases. The CDR3 spells CASSRDYTDTQYF. In DNA, the CDR3 is TGTGCCAGCAGTAGGGACTACACAGATACGCAGTATTTT.

The chain employs TRBV2 and TRBJ2-7; D is perhaps TRBD1 (6 bases). This CDR3 contains 13 residues. Germline CDR1 is SNHLY and CDR2 is FYNNEI. The V gene lost 2 bases and the J gene lost 7 bases, with 12 bases spanning the gap. The CDR3 protein is CASSEWNQGEQYF. The CDR3 nucleotides read TGTGCCAGCAGTGAATGGAATCAGGGGGAGCAGTACTTC.

This sequence joins TRBV7-9 and TRBJ1-4, with unresolved D. From germline, CDR1 is SEHNR and CDR2 FQNEAQ (reference sequence). V lost 5 bases to trimming and J lost 0 bases, with 13 bases between them. CDR3 length equals 16 residues. DNA for the CDR3: TGTGCCAGCAGCCCCCTGGGAGCCTCAACTAATGAAAAACTGTTTTTT. Its protein product is CASSPLGASTNEKLFF.

This rearrangement joins TRBV4-3 to TRBJ1-6, with D maybe TRBD1 (6 bases). The CDR3 consists of 13 residues. CDR1 and CDR2 from the germline V gene are LGHNA and YSLEER. Trimming stripped 2 bases from V and 9 bases from J, with 8 bases between. CDR3 region: CASSQNRASPLHF. CDR3 in DNA: TGCGCCAGCAGCCAAAACAGGGCTTCACCCCTCCACTTT.

This clone was seen just once. The chain uses TRBV3-1 (or the pseudogene TRBV3-2) and TRBJ2-1; TRBD2 matches at 10 bases. After removal of 4 bases from V and 0 bases from J, the junction contained 12 bases not matched to a gene. Germline CDR1 and CDR2: LGHDT and YNNKEL (reference sequence). CDR3 length: 19 amino acids. The CDR3 DNA is TGTGCCAGCAGCCGACCGGGACTAGCGCCGGTAAGCTCCTACAATGAGCAGTTCTTC. The encoded protein is CASSRPGLAPVSSYNEQFF.